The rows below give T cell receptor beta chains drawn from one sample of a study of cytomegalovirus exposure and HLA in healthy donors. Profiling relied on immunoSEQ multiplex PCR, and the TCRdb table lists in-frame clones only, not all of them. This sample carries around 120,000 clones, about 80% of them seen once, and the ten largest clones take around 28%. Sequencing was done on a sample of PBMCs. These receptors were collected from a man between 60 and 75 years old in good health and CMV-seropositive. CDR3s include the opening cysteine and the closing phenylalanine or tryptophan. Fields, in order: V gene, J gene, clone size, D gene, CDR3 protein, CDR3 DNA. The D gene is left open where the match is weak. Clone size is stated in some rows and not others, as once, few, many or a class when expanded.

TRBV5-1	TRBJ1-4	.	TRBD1	CASSPIQGASEKLFF	TGCGCCAGCAGCCCCATACAGGGGGCCTCGGAAAAACTGTTTTTT
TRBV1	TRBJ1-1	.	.	CTSSAGGRDTEAFF	TGCACCAGCAGCGCAGGGGGACGAGACACTGAAGCTTTCTTT
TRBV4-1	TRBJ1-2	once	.	CASSPEGGAHYGYTF	TGCGCCAGCAGCCCCGAGGGAGGTGCCCACTATGGCTACACCTTC
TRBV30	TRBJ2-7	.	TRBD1	CAWKRDRASYEQYF	TGTGCCTGGAAACGAGACAGGGCCTCCTACGAGCAGTACTTC
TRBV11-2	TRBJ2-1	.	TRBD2	CASSLARLAGINEQFF	TGTGCCAGCAGCTTAGCCCGACTAGCGGGGATTAATGAGCAGTTCTTC
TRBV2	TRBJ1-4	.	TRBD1	CASRGTAPTNEKLFF	TGTGCCAGCAGGGGGACAGCCCCAACTAATGAAAAACTGTTTTTT
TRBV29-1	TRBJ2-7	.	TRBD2	CSAEGTTSGSTYEQYF	TGCAGCGCGGAGGGAACTACTAGCGGGAGTACCTACGAGCAGTACTTC
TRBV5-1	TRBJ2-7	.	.	CASSLEFSRMVYGAWEQYF	TGCGCCAGCAGCTTGGAGTTTTCGAGAATGGTGTATGGGGCGTGGGAGCAGTACTTC
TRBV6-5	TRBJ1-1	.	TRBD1	CASSRDRGLNTEAFF	TGTGCCAGCAGCAGGGACAGGGGATTGAACACTGAAGCTTTCTTT
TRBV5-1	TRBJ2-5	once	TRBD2	CASSLVAGDPETQYF	TGCGCCAGCAGCTTGGTAGCGGGGGACCCAGAGACCCAGTACTTC
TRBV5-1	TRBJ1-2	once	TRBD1	CASSLEQGYYGYTF	TGCGCCAGCAGCTTGGAACAGGGGTACTATGGCTACACCTTC
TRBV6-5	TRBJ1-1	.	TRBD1	CASSPSDRGSEAFF	TGTGCCAGCAGCCCGAGTGACAGGGGCAGTGAAGCTTTCTTT
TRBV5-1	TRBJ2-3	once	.	CASSLGAGRDTQYF	TGCGCCAGCAGCTTGGGGGCGGGTCGCGATACGCAGTATTTT
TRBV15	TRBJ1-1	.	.	CATSKRMNTEAFF	TGTGCCACCAGCAAGAGGATGAACACTGAAGCTTTCTTT
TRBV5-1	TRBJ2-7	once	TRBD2	CASNPLAGGSNEQYF	TGCGCCAGCAATCCACTAGCGGGGGGCTCAAACGAGCAGTACTTC
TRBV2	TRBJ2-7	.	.	CASSARGLPIYEQYF	TGTGCCAGCAGTGCGAGGGGACTCCCGATATACGAGCAGTACTTC
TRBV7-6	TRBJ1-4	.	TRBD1	CASSLGGTANEKLFF	TGTGCCAGCAGCTTAGGGGGGACAGCTAATGAAAAACTGTTTTTT
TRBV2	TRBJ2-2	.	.	CASTPTASPTGELFF	TGTGCCAGCACCCCGACTGCTTCCCCCACCGGGGAGCTGTTTTTT
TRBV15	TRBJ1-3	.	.	CATSRDLSRDLYF	TGTGCCACCAGCAGAGATTTAAGCAGGGACTTATATTTT
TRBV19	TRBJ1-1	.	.	CASSTRDSPVAEAFF	TGTGCCAGTAGTACCCGGGACTCTCCCGTGGCTGAAGCTTTCTTT
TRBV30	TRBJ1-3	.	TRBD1	CAWSRTGGLNTIYF	TGTGCCTGGAGTAGGACAGGGGGTTTAAACACCATATATTTT
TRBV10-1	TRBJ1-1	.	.	CASSESRGGVTEAFF	TGCGCCAGCAGTGAGTCAAGGGGCGGCGTCACTGAAGCTTTCTTT
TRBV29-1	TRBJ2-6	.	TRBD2	CTVGGGNSGANVLTF	TGCACCGTGGGGGGGGGAAACTCCGGGGCCAACGTCCTGACTTTC
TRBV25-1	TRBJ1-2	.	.	CASSQTGNYGYTF	TGTGCCAGCAGCCAGACGGGGAACTATGGCTACACCTTC
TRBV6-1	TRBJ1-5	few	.	CASSQGPSRNNQPQHF	TGTGCCAGCAGTCAAGGGCCGTCGAGGAACAATCAGCCCCAGCATTTT
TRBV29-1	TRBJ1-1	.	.	CSTATGYTEAFF	TGCAGCACCGCTACAGGGTACACTGAAGCTTTCTTT
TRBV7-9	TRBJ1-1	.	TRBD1	CASSSPGDSEAFF	TGTGCCAGCAGCTCCCCCGGGGACAGTGAAGCTTTCTTT
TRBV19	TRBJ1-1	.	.	CASSLRVHGGAFF	TGTGCCAGTAGTCTCAGGGTCCACGGGGGAGCTTTCTTT
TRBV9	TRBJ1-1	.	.	CASSPPGRLGTEAFF	TGTGCCAGCAGCCCCCCGGGGAGGTTGGGGACTGAAGCTTTCTTT
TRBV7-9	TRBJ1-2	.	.	CASSQGTIYGYTF	TGTGCCAGCAGCCAGGGGACAATTTATGGCTACACCTTC
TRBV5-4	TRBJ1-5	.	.	CASSLGGRENQPQHF	TGTGCCAGCAGCTTGGGGGGACGGGAGAATCAGCCCCAGCATTTT
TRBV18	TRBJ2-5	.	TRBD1	CASYQGEETQYF	TGTGCCAGCTACCAGGGGGAAGAGACCCAGTACTTC
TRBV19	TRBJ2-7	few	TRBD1	CASNPRGTGHSYEQYF	TGTGCCAGTAACCCCAGGGGGACAGGCCACTCCTACGAGCAGTACTTC
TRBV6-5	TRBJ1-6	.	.	CASSSARHSPLHF	TGTGCCAGCAGTTCGGCCAGGCATTCACCCCTCCACTTT
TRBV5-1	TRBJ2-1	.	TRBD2	CASSSTSGAYNEQFF	TGCGCCAGCAGCTCTACTAGCGGGGCCTACAATGAGCAGTTCTTC
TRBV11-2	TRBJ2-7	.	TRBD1	CASSFRGLSSYEQYF	TGTGCCAGCAGCTTCAGGGGGCTGAGCTCCTACGAGCAGTACTTC
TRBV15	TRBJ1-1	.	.	CATSRIQGWTEAFF	TGTGCCACCAGCAGAATTCAGGGATGGACTGAAGCTTTCTTT
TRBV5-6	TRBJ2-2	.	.	CASSTGSGELFF	TGTGCCAGCAGTACAGGGTCAGGGGAGCTGTTTTTT
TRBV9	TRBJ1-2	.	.	CASSGLVTGHYGYTF	TGTGCCAGCAGCGGCCTCGTGACAGGACACTATGGCTACACCTTC
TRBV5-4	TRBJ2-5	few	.	CASSLGSGEIKTQYF	TGTGCCAGCAGCTTAGGTTCGGGGGAAATAAAGACCCAGTACTTC
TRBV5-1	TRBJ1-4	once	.	CASSFRSPRAGDEKLFF	TGCGCCAGCAGCTTCAGGTCGCCGCGGGCAGGAGATGAAAAACTGTTTTTT
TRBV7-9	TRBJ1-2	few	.	CASSRDSPTYGYTF	TGTGCCAGCAGCCGCGACAGCCCCACTTATGGCTACACCTTC
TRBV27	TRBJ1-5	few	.	CASRFRDSNQPQHF	TGTGCCAGCAGGTTCCGGGATAGCAATCAGCCCCAGCATTTT
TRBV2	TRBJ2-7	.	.	CASSGPLYEQYF	TGTGCCAGCAGTGGGCCATTATACGAGCAGTACTTC
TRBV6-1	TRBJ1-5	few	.	CASSGVYYVNQPQHF	TGTGCCAGCAGTGGGGTGTACTACGTCAATCAGCCCCAGCATTTT
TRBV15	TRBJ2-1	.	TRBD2	CATSRDIAGSGNEQFF	TGTGCCACCAGCAGGGACATAGCGGGATCCGGCAATGAGCAGTTCTTC
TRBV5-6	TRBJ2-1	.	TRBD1	CASSDRAKEQFF	TGTGCCAGCAGCGACAGGGCGAAGGAGCAGTTCTTC
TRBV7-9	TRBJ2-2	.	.	CASSLGGQRSTGELFF	TGTGCCAGCAGCTTAGGGGGGCAACGGAGCACCGGGGAGCTGTTTTTT
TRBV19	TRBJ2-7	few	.	CASRRELISYEQYF	TGTGCCAGTAGGAGGGAGTTAATCTCCTACGAGCAGTACTTC
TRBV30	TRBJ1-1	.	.	CAWSPYTAEAFF	TGTGCCTGGAGCCCGTACACAGCTGAAGCTTTCTTT
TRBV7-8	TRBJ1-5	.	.	CASSGALQPQHF	TGTGCCAGCAGCGGGGCGCTTCAGCCCCAGCATTTT
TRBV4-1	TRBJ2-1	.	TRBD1	CASSQDVGQGPGHDYNEQFF	TGCGCCAGCAGCCAAGATGTGGGACAGGGCCCGGGGCACGACTACAATGAGCAGTTCTTC
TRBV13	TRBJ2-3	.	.	CASSLLIGDTQYF	TGTGCCAGCAGCTTATTGATCGGAGATACGCAGTATTTT
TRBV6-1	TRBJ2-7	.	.	CASSPMTASYEQYF	TGTGCCAGCAGTCCCATGACAGCCTCCTACGAGCAGTACTTC
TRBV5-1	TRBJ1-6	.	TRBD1	CASSLGPGGTNSPLHF	TGCGCCAGCAGCTTGGGGCCAGGGGGCACGAATTCACCCCTCCACTTT
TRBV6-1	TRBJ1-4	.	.	CASSRGKLFF	TGTGCCAGCAGTAGGGGTAAACTGTTTTTT
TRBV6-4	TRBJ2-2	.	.	CASSAGIGTNTGELFF	TGTGCCAGCAGTGCGGGGATCGGAACGAACACCGGGGAGCTGTTTTTT
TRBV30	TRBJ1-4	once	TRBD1	CAWSGTVLNEKLFF	TGTGCCTGGAGCGGGACAGTTCTTAATGAAAAACTGTTTTTT
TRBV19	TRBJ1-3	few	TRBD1	CASTPGQVSGNTIYF	TGTGCCAGTACCCCGGGACAGGTCTCTGGAAACACCATATATTTT
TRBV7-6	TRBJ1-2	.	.	CASSLASRRADNGYTF	TGTGCCAGCAGCTTAGCGTCAAGGAGGGCGGATAATGGCTACACCTTC